A selection of T cell receptor beta chains follows, all from one sample in a study of response to subunit inactivated influenza vaccine. Via MiXCR, TCRdb re-called the RT-PCR reads, giving one row per CDR3 protein. The sample has 490,000 or so distinct CDR3 sequences, roughly 8.2% seen once; the top ten hold 10% to 15%. The source material was PBMCs from blood, sampled less than 30 months after vaccination. Receptor source: a man in his fifties or sixties who received an inactivated influenza vaccine. Both conserved end residues are trimmed from each CDR3. The order of the fields is J gene, D gene, V gene, CDR3 length, CDR3 protein. A D gene is named only where the DNA matches it firmly.

TRBJ2-1 TRBD2 TRBV15 14 ATSRDTTSGYNEQF
TRBJ1-6 . TRBV28 13 ASSFGQPDNSPLH
TRBJ2-6 TRBD1 TRBV11-2 13 ATRQGVAGANVLT
TRBJ2-1 . TRBV3-1 14 ASSQEVGDLYNEQF
TRBJ1-1 . TRBV12-3/TRBV12-4 11 ASSPTVRTEAF
TRBJ2-7 . TRBV28 13 ASSFTGPLSYEQY
TRBJ2-3 . TRBV5-6 12 ASSLALFGDTQY
TRBJ2-2 TRBD2 TRBV12-3/TRBV12-4 14 ASTSGGPGLRGELF
TRBJ2-3 TRBD1 TRBV6-2/TRBV6-3 14 ASSWPGGSSTDTQY
TRBJ2-7 TRBD1 TRBV20-1 12 SAGVGQGAWEQY
TRBJ2-1 TRBD2 TRBV7-2 13 ASSPRTSEYNEQF
TRBJ2-7 TRBD1 TRBV29-1 11 SVEGQAPYEQY
TRBJ2-1 . TRBV30 14 AWSVMLPSSYNEQF
TRBJ1-2 . TRBV4-1 13 ASSQGSLAFYGYT
TRBJ1-6 . TRBV10-3 13 AAKGGGVGNSPLH